The clone carrying this T cell receptor beta chain was seen many times. Specified time point: newly diagnosed GD, antithyroid drugs for less than 3 months. Researchers made the TCR library from RNA that was extracted from PBMCs. With iRepertoire HTBI primers and Arm-PCR of CDR3 regions, TCR beta libraries were built. A single record per CDR3 protein comes from TCRdb applying MiXCR to the multiplex PCR reads. Of about 320,000 distinct CDR3 sequences in the sample, over 15% were seen once. The record originates from a study of regulatory T cells in long-lasting Graves disease. CDR3 length equals 17 residues. The V segment lost 3 bases and the J segment 2 bases; nucleotides outside the gene matches: 11. The germline V gene encodes CDR1 DFQATT and CDR2 SNEGSKA (reference sequence).

This rearrangement joins TRBV20-1 to TRBJ2-3; 10 nucleotides agree with TRBD2. This material consisted of peripheral blood mononuclear cells (PBMCs), taken at new diagnosis, from a patient treated with antithyroid drugs. The clonotype was recovered from a female donor with Graves disease. The CDR3 DNA sequence: TGCAGTGCTAGTGGCGAGCGGGAGGGTTGGGCCACAGATACGCAGTATTTT. Translation gives CSASGEREGWATDTQYF.